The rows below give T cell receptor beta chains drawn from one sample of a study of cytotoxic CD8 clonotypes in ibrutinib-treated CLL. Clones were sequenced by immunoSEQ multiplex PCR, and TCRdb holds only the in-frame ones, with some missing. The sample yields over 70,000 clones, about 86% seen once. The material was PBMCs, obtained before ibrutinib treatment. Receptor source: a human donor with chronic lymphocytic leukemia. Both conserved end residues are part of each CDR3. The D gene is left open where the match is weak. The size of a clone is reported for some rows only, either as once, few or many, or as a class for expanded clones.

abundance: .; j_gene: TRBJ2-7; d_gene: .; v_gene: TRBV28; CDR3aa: CASSFYRRFSYEQYF; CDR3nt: TGTGCCAGCAGTTTTTATCGGCGGTTCTCCTACGAGCAGTACTTC
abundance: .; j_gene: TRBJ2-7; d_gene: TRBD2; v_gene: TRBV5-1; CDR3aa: CASSSSGREDEQYF; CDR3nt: TGCGCCAGCAGCTCTAGCGGGAGGGAAGACGAGCAGTACTTC
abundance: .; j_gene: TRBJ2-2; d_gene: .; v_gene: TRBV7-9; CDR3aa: CASSFSRKTGELFF; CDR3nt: TGTGCCAGCAGTTTCTCACGTAAGACCGGGGAGCTGTTTTTT
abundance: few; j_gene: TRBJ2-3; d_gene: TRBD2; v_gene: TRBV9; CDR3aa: CASSGGTSGTDTQYF; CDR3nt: TGTGCCAGCAGCGGCGGGACTAGCGGCACAGATACGCAGTATTTT
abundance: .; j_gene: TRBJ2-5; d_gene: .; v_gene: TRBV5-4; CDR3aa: CASRSDQETQYF; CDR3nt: TGTGCCAGCAGATCGGATCAAGAGACCCAGTACTTC
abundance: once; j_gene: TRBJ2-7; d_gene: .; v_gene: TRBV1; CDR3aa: CTSSHDRGVEQYF; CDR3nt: TGCACCAGCAGCCACGATAGAGGGGTCGAGCAGTACTTC
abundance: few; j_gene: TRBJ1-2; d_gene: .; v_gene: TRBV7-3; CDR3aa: CASSLGLSGRLRDYGYTF; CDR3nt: TGTGCCAGCAGCTTAGGTCTTTCGGGACGCCTGCGGGACTATGGCTACACCTTC
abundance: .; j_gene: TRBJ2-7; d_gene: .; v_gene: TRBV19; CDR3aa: CASSMAGGYEQYF; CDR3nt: TGTGCCAGTAGTATGGCAGGCGGCTACGAGCAGTACTTC
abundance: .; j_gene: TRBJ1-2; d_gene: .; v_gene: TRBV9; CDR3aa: CASRSGGGLLSGYTF; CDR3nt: TGTGCCAGCAGGTCCGGAGGGGGGCTATTATCTGGCTACACCTTC
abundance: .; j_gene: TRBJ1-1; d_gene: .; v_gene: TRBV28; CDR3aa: CASSLRVQNTEAFF; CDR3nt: TGTGCCAGCAGTTTACGGGTACAGAACACTGAAGCTTTCTTT
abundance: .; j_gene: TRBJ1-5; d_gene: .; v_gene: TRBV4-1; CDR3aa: CASSQDEFNQPQHF; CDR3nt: TGCGCCAGCAGCCAGGACGAATTTAATCAGCCCCAGCATTTT
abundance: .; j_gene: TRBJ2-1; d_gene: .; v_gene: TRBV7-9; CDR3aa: CASSDRVAAYNEQFF; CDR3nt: TGTGCCAGCAGCGACCGGGTCGCGGCATACAATGAGCAGTTCTTC
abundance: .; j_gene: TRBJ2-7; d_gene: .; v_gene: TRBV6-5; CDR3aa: CASRDTGLLRDEQYF; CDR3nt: TGTGCCAGCAGAGATACAGGACTACTTCGGGACGAGCAGTACTTC
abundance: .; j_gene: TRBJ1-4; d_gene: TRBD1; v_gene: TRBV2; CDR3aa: CASSFDRGEGEKLFF; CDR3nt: TGTGCCAGCAGTTTTGACAGGGGTGAGGGTGAAAAACTGTTTTTT
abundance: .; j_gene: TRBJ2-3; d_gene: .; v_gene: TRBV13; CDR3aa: CASSPGLGTQYF; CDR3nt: TGTGCCAGCAGCCCCGGACTCGGTACGCAGTATTTT
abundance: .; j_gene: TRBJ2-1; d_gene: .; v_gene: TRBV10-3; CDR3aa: CAVGARGIEQFF; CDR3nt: TGTGCCGTGGGGGCCCGGGGTATTGAGCAGTTCTTC
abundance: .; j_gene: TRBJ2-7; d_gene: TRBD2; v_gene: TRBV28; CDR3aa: CASSLSGTTSYEQYF; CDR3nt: TGTGCCAGCAGTTTAAGCGGGACTACCTCCTACGAGCAGTACTTC
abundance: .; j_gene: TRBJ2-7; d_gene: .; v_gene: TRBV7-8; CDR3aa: CASSLVPGLRIHEQYF; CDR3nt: TGTGCCAGCAGCTTGGTTCCGGGCCTCAGGATCCACGAGCAGTACTTC
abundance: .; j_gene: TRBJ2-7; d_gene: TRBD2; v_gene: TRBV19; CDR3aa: CASSLLSSGTYEQYF; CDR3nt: TGTGCCAGTAGTCTTCTATCTAGCGGGACCTACGAGCAGTACTTC
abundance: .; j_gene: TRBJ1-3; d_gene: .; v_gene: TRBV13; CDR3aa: CASSPSHKAYGNTIYF; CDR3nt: TGTGCCAGCAGCCCGAGCCACAAGGCGTATGGAAACACCATATATTTT
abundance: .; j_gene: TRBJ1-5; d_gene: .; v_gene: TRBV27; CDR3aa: CASRSLGGQPQHF; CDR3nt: TGTGCCAGCAGAAGCCTGGGGGGTCAGCCCCAGCATTTT
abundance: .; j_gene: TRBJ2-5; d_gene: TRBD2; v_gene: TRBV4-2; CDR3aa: CASSQLIQREGQETQYF; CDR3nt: TGTGCCAGCAGCCAACTCATCCAGCGGGAGGGACAAGAGACCCAGTACTTC
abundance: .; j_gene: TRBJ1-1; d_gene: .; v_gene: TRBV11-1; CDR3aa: CASSLGRANTEAFF; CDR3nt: TGTGCCAGCAGCTTAGGCCGAGCCAACACTGAAGCTTTCTTT
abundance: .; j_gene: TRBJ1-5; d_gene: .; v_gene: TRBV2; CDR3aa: CASRQTPNSNQPQHF; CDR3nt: TGTGCCAGCAGACAGACTCCTAATAGCAATCAGCCCCAGCATTTT
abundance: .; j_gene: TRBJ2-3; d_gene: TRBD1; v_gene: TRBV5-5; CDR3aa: CASSPWGQGSADTQYF; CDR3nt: TGTGCCAGCAGCCCATGGGGACAGGGTAGTGCAGATACGCAGTATTTT
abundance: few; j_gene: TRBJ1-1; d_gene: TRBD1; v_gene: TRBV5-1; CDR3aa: CASSPRTGSNTEAFF; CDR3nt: TGCGCCAGCAGCCCACGGACAGGGTCGAACACTGAAGCTTTCTTT
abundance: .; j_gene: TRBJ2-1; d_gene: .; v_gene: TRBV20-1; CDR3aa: CSANGYNEQFF; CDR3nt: TGCAGTGCTAATGGTTACAATGAGCAGTTCTTC
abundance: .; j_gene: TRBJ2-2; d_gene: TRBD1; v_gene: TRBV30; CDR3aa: CAWRRGTGGPGELFF; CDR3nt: TGTGCCTGGAGAAGAGGGACAGGGGGCCCCGGGGAGCTGTTTTTT
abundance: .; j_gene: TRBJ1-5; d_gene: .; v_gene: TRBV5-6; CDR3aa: CASSLRLGQGNSNQPQHF; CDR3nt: TGTGCCAGCAGCTTACGCTTGGGCCAGGGGAATTCTAATCAGCCCCAGCATTTT
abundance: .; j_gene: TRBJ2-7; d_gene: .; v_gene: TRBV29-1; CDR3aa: CSVDRGGGEQYF; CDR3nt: TGCAGCGTTGACCGGGGAGGAGGCGAGCAGTACTTC
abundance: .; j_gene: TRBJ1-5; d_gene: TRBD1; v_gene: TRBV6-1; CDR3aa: CASKQGVSQPQHF; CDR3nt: TGTGCCAGCAAACAGGGGGTGTCGCAGCCCCAGCATTTT
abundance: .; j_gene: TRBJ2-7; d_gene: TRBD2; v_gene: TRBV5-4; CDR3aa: CASSPQPRDYSYEQYF; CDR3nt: TGTGCCAGCAGCCCGCAGCCCCGGGACTACTCCTACGAGCAGTACTTC
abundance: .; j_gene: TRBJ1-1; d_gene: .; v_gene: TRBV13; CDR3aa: CASSGGRPEAFF; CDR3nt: TGTGCCAGCAGCGGAGGGCGTCCTGAAGCTTTCTTT
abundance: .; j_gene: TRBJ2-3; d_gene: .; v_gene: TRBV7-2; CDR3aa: CASSLAAADTQYF; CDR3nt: TGTGCCAGCAGCTTAGCGGCGGCAGATACGCAGTATTTT
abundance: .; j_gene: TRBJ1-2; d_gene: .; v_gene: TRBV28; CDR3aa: CASSFGRRGNYGYTF; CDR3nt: TGTGCCAGCAGTTTCGGTAGGCGGGGTAACTATGGCTACACCTTC
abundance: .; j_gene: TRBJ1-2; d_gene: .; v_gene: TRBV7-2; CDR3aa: CASSPTMQGYTF; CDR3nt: TGTGCCAGCAGCCCCACTATGCAGGGCTACACCTTC
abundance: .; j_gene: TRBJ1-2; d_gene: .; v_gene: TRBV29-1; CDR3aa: CSAPATDGNYGYTF; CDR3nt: TGCAGCGCCCCAGCCACTGACGGTAACTATGGCTACACCTTC
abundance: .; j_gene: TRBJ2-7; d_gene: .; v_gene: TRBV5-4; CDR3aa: CASSLGTRTSYEQYF; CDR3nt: TGTGCCAGCAGCTTGGGAACTAGAACCTCCTACGAGCAGTACTTC
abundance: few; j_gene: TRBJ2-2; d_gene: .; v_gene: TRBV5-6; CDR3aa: CASSSPPGLYTGELFF; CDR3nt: TGTGCCAGCAGCTCACCCCCGGGACTCTACACCGGGGAGCTGTTTTTT
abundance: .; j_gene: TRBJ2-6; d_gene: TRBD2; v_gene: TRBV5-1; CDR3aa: CASSLWEGSGANVLTF; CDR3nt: TGCGCCAGCAGCTTGTGGGAGGGCTCTGGGGCCAACGTCCTGACTTTC
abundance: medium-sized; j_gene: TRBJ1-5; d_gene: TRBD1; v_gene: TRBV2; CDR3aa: CASRADRENQPQHF; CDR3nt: TGTGCCAGCAGAGCGGACAGGGAGAATCAGCCCCAGCATTTT
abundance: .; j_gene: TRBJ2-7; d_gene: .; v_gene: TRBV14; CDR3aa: CASSQDNKYEQYF; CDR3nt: TGTGCCAGCAGCCAAGACAACAAATACGAGCAGTACTTC
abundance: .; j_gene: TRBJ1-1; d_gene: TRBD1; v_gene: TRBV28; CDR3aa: CASSSSQGVWINTEAFF; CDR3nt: TGTGCCAGCAGTTCGTCGCAGGGGGTTTGGATTAACACTGAAGCTTTCTTT
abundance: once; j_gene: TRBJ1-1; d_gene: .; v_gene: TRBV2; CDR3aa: CASSGRRAVLPEAFF; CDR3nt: TGTGCCAGCAGTGGAAGGAGGGCCGTGTTGCCTGAAGCTTTCTTT
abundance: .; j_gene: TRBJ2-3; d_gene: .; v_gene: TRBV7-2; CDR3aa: CASSLSRGGTIADTQYF; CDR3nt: TGTGCCAGCAGCTTATCCCGCGGCGGGACAATCGCGGATACGCAGTATTTT
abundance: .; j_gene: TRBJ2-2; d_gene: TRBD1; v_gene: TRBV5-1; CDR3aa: CASSSRQGQNTGELFF; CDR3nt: TGCGCCAGCAGCTCCCGACAGGGACAGAACACCGGGGAGCTGTTTTTT
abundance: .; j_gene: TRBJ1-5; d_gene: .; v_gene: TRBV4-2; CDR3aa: CASSREGTGYQPQHF; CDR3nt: TGTGCCAGCAGCCGAGAAGGAACAGGGTATCAGCCCCAGCATTTT
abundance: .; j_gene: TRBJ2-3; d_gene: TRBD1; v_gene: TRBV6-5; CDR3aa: CASRRQGAGTDTQYF; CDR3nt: TGTGCCAGCAGACGACAGGGGGCAGGCACAGATACGCAGTATTTT
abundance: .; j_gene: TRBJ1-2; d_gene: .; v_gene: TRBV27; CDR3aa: CASSFGGDYGYTF; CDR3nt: TGTGCCAGCAGTTTCGGGGGAGACTATGGCTACACCTTC